This entry concerns a single T cell receptor (beta chain). Profiled with immunoSEQ multiplex PCR; TCRdb holds only in-frame clones, not every one. The data contain over 90,000 clones, around 88% of them singletons. Per germline, CDR1 MDHEN and CDR2 SYDVKM. The CDR3 is 15 amino acids. The ends were cut back, 5 bases at V and 0 bases at J, with 12 bases in the middle. The data originate from a study of identifying expanded T cells in peripheral blood. The chain has TRBV28 and TRBJ2-3, with unresolved D. The TCR was taken from a person aged 18 to 75 in good health. The sequencing sample was made of blood. CDR3 nucleotides: TGTGCCAGCAGTGAAATGGGCTCTAGCACAGATACGCAGTATTTT. Translating it yields CASSEMGSSTDTQYF.